This T cell receptor (beta chain) was profiled in a study of beta chain features in type 1 diabetes (dated 2018 in TCRdb). Some background on the complete study: No differences in mean age, gender distribution, total cell number or subset yield were found between patients and healthy donors. Regulatory and stem cell-like memory subsets were isolated from only 8 patients and about eight healthy donors, whereas naive and central memory subsets came from all 28 donors. In the study, recently diagnosed type 1 diabetes patients and matched healthy donors were compared on the TCRB repertoires of their sorted circulating CD4+ T cell subsets. A total of some 110 million sorted cells were examined across all samples, and a strong correlation was observed between cell number per subset and RNA yield. The investigation overall reported the following: Sequencing cDNA rather than genomic DNA could over-represent highly expressing activated cells, although activation and CD3 levels did not differ between groups. Fewer insertions and more nucleotide deletions at VDJ recombination sites were observed in patients with type 1 diabetes, implying thymic rearrangement abnormalities. Naive, central memory and regulatory TCRB repertoires appeared to be more alike among patients than among healthy donors. Type 1 diabetes patients showed a moderate but significant shortening of TCRB CDR3 length in all four CD4+ subsets. Because small numbers of individuals were included in the HLA sub-analyses, any influence of HLA type on TCRB rearrangement was left unresolved. Shorter templates might have been favored by PCR, but patient and control samples were amplified and corrected together, so both groups would have been affected equally by any skew.

Only a few counts were recorded for this clone. Its antigen is still unknown. No quality values exist for individual bases; no much larger clone is one base distant. All of the isolated RNA was reverse transcribed with the High Capacity cDNA Reverse Transcription Kit, so expressed TCRB transcripts were sequenced. Deep immunoSEQ sequencing was applied to naive, central memory and regulatory T cell samples, giving an average of about 3.8 million total reads per sample. After sorted cells were lysed in RLT buffer, RNA was extracted with DNase-treated RNeasy Micro or Mini kits, with the choice depending on cell number. To prevent cross-contamination, every cell subset was processed on its own, while patient and healthy donor samples were processed together. Using the immunoSEQ multiplex PCR, TCRB sequences were amplified from cDNA into 87-bp fragments spanning the CDR3 region. Amplicons were sequenced on the Illumina HiSeq platform. The paper's data handling went like this. Synthetic template baselines were used to correct PCR bias computationally, reads within Hamming distance 2 were collapsed, and singletons that could not be merged were discarded. By aligning reads against IMGT, V, D and J genes, CDR3 length, and insertions or deletions at six rearrangement sites were assigned. Within each subset, clonotype counts were normalized to the number of sorted cells before true diversity and Gini coefficients were calculated with the tcR R package. The overlap coefficient, calculated on TCRB nucleotide sequences, was used to quantify repertoire sharing. TCRdb's version of the immuneACCESS table is confined to in-frame rearrangements and falls short of the full clone set. An unresolved V gene accounts for under half of the shortfall where checked; the remainder is of unknown origin. V and J calls and clone size are as listed in that table; D and trimming were resolved from the DNA. The sample data list about 200,000 clones, and roughly 10% of these were observed just once. The ten largest make up about 1.2% of the sample.

Each donor gave one peripheral blood draw, roughly 120 mL on average, collected into heparinised tubes. A BD FACSAria II and a panel including CD45RO, CCR7, CD25, CD127, CD95 and CD27 were used to sort naive, central memory, regulatory and stem cell-like memory CD4+ T cells. Purity was above 95% for every sorted population. Right away, PBMCs were isolated by Lymphoprep density gradient centrifugation and were stained directly, with no culture step. So that batch effects would be minimized, each experiment stained and sorted samples in pairs, pairing one healthy donor with one patient. The CDR3 goes from the cysteine to the phenylalanine over 13 residues. Only the CDR3 DNA stays, 39 bases, in frame from base 1. The germline V gene gives CDR1 as SGHTA and CDR2 as FQGTGA. V is pared back by 3 bases and J by 9 bases, with 12 bases lying between the germline termini.

The origin of this receptor is a man aged 18 to 29 in good health. Sequencing was performed on central memory CD4+ T cells from blood. Rearrangement joined TRBV7-3 to TRBJ2-1, with no confidently assigned D gene. CDR3 protein: CASSFLRVSEQFF. In nucleotides, the sequence is TGTGCCAGCAGCTTCCTTAGGGTATCTGAGCAGTTCTTC.